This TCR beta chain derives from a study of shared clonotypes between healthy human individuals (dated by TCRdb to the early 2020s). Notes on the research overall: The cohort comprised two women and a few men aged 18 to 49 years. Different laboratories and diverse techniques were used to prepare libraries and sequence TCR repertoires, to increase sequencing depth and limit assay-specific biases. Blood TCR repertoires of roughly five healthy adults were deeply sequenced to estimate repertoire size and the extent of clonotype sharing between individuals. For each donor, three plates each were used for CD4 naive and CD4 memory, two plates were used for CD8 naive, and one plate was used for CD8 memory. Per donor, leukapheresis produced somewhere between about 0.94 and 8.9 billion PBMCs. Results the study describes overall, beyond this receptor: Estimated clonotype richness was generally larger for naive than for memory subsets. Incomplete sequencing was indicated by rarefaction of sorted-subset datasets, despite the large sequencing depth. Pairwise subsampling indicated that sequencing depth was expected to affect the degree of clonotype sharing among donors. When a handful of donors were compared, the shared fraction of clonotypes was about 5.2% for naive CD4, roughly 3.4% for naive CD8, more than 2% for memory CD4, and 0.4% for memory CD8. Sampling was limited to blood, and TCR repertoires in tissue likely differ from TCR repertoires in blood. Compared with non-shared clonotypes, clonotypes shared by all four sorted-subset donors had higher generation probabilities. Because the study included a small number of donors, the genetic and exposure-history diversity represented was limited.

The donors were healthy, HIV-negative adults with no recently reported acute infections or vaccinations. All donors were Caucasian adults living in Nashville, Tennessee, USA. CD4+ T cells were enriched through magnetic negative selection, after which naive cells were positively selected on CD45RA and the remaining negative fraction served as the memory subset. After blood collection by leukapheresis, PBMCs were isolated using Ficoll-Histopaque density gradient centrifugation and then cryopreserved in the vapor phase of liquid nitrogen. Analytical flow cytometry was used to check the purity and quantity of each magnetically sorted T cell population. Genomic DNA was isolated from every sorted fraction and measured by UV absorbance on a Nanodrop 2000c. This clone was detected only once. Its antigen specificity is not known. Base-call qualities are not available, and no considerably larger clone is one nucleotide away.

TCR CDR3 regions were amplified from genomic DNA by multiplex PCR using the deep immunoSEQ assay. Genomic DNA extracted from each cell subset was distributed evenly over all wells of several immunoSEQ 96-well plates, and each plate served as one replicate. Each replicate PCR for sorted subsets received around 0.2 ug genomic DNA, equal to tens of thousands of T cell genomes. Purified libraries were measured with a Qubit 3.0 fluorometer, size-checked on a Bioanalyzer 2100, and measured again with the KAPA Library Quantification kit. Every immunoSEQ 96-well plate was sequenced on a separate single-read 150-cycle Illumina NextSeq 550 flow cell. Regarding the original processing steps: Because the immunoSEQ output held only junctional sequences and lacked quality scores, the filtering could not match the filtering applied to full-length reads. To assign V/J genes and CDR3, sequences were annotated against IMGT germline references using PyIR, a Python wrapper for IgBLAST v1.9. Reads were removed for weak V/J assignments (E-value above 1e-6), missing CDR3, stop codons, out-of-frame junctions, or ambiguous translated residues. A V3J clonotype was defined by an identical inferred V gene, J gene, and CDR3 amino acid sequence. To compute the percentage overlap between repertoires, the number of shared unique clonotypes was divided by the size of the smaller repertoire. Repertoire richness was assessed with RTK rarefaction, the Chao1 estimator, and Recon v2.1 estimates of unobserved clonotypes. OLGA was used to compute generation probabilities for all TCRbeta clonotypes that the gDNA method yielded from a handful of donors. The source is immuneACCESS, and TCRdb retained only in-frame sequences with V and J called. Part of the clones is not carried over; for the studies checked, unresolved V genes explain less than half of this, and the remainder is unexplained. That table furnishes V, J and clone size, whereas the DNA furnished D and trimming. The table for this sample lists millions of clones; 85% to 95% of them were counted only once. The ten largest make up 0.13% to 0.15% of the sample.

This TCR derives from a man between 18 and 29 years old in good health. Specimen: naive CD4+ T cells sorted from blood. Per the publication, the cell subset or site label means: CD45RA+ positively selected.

The nucleotides are TGTGCCAGCACCGCTAGCGGGAGGGCCGACAATGAGCAGTTCTTC. This translates into CASTASGRADNEQFF. The rearrangement combines TRBV7-2 with TRBJ2-1; TRBD2 fits 12 bases in the junction. V loses 7 bases at its end and J loses 5 bases; junction bases beyond the gene matches: 6. The germline V gene yields SGHTA for CDR1 and FQGNSA for CDR2. From cysteine to phenylalanine, the CDR3 is 15 amino acids long. The CDR3 DNA has 45 bases and is translated from base 1. Reference TRBV7-2 and TRBJ2-1 proteins supply the regions before and after the CDR3; the full variable domain is: GAGVSQSPSNKVTEKGKDVELRCDPISGHTALYWYRQSLGQGLEFLIYFQGNSAPDKSGLPSDRFSAERTGGSVSTLTIQRTQQEDSAVYLCASTASGRADNEQFFGPGTRLTVL.